The source of this TCR beta chain is a study of Graves' ophthalmopathy and Graves' hyperthyroidism. Other autoimmune diseases, uncontrolled infections, pregnancy or lactation led to the exclusion of patients. TCR beta CDR3 amplification used RNA transcripts. HTBI primers were used in a first-round RT-PCR, which preceded a second-round multiplex PCR. TCRdb itself ran the multiplex PCR reads through MiXCR, one entry per CDR3 protein. The sample contains 170,000 or so distinct CDR3 sequences, approximately 38% of which appear only once. The sequencing input was peripheral blood. This sequence was found in a woman aged 40 to 50 with Graves' ophthalmopathy.

CDR3 sequence: CSAAPDRRPRNNSPLHF. The CDR3 nucleotides read TGCAGTGCCGCCCCGGACAGGAGGCCGCGTAATAATTCACCCCTCCACTTT. The chain is built from TRBV20-1 and TRBJ1-6, with 7 positions matching TRBD1. V lost 6 bases and J lost 5; bases outside the gene matches: 16. This CDR3 spans 17 amino acids. Germline lookup yields CDR1 DFQATT and CDR2 SNEGSKA (reference sequence).